This entry concerns a single TCR beta chain. Antigen unknown. This sample was included in a study of CD8+CD57+ T cells in acquired aplastic anemia. Study details: Sorted CD4+ and CD8+ cells gave a mean 3.2 ug DNA, range 0.2 to 27.4 ug.

Germline V lookup: CDR1 DFQATT, CDR2 SNEGSKA (reference sequence). Trimming at V came to 3 bases and at J to 0 bases, leaving 2 bases not matched to a gene. This CDR3 is 14 amino acids long. Selection for sequencing was limited to patients who had shown CD8+CD57+ cell expansion by flow cytometry. Findings and caveats of the study: Found in both controls and patients were almost 30 CD8+ CDR3 sequences. CD8+ Simpson's diversity showed no significant patient-control difference.

Genomic DNA provided the template from which TCR beta VDJ and CDR3 profiles were obtained. TCRdb analysed the reads with MiXCR anew, one entry per CDR3 protein. The sample lists around 130,000 distinct CDR3 sequences, about 50% seen once, with 25% to 30% in the top ten. The source is a human donor with aplastic anemia. V gene TRBV20-1 combines with J gene TRBJ2-1, with 7 bases that match TRBD2. Specimen: sorted CD4+, CD8+, or CD8+CD57+ T cells (not recorded which) from PBMCs. The CDR3, as DNA: TGCAGTGCTAGCGGGAGGAGCTCCTACAATGAGCAGTTCTTC. Protein: CSASGRSSYNEQFF.